This T cell receptor beta chain was sequenced for a study of cytomegalovirus exposure and HLA in healthy donors. As regards this clone: What it binds is unknown.

V trimming: 6 bases; J trimming: 12 bases; junction bases outside the gene matches: 7. CDR3 length equals 11 residues. The V gene's germline CDR1 is SQVTM and CDR2 ANQGSEA. General study findings and limits: A few CMV-associated chains proved CMV antigen-specific in vitro. In an earlier analysis, in 620 or so donors, most V segments appeared productive either ~87% or ~30% of the time. For presence/absence analyses, sequencing depth was assumed to be roughly uniform across donors.

The primer mix had 60 Vbeta and 13 Jbeta primers. Clones were read by immunoSEQ multiplex PCR, and TCRdb kept only the in-frame ones, dropping some. The sample gives about 140,000 clones, roughly 81% of which show up once; 1.5% to 2% is in the top ten. This chain uses TRBV29-1 with TRBJ1-2; 10 positions agree with TRBD1. Sequenced material: PBMCs. The TCR was taken from a female donor in good health and CMV-seronegative. This CDR3 reads CSVGDRGSNTF. The CDR3 region has the DNA TGCAGCGTGGGGGACAGGGGCAGCAACACCTTC.